The 17 T cell receptor beta chains in this list originate from one sample, sequenced in a study of response to subunit inactivated influenza vaccine. Using its own MiXCR run on the RT-PCR reads, TCRdb lists one record per CDR3 protein. Among about 650,000 distinct CDR3 sequences listed, around 16% were seen once. Source: PBMCs from blood, taken approximately 12 days after vaccination. These receptors originate from a man in his fifties who received an inactivated influenza vaccine.

This chain joins TRBV7-8 and TRBJ2-1; TRBD2 is a possible D gene (5 bases). V was trimmed by 4 bases and J by 0 bases, leaving 10 bases between them. Germline CDR1 SGHVS, CDR2 FQNEAQ. This CDR3 region has 15 residues. CDR3 loop: CASSSPGSSYNEQFF. The CDR3 DNA follows: TGTGCCAGCAGCTCCCCGGGAAGCTCCTACAATGAGCAGTTCTTC.

This clonotype was observed a few times. The chain carries TRBV6-2 or TRBV6-3 and TRBJ2-7, with 12 bases lining up with TRBD2. Germline V lookup: CDR1 MNHEY, CDR2 SVGEGT. The CDR3 covers 15 residues. V trimming: 6 bases; J trimming: 4 bases; junction bases outside the gene matches: 7. The CDR3: CASRHGTSGWYEQYF. CDR3 bases: TGTGCCAGCAGACACGGGACTAGCGGGTGGTACGAGCAGTACTTC.

The chain is built from TRBV10-3 and TRBJ2-7; D not resolved. V was shortened by 7 bases and J by 2 bases, with 12 bases between the two germline ends. This CDR3 is 13 amino acids long. From germline, CDR1 is ENHRY and CDR2 SYGVKD. DNA for the CDR3: TGTGCCATCATGGTGGCAGCAACCTACGAGCAGTACTTC. Amino acids: CAIMVAATYEQYF.

The chain employs TRBV14 and TRBJ2-1; D is possibly TRBD2 (6 bases). Trimming stripped 2 bases from V and 8 bases from J, with 13 bases between. The CDR3 is 14 residues long. Germline V gene lookup returns CDR1 SGHDN and CDR2 FVKESK. The CDR3 DNA reads as TGTGCCAGCAGCCAACTTGCGGGAAGCGATGAGCAGTTCTTC. This gives the protein CASSQLAGSDEQFF.

This clonotype has at least ten counts. This chain uses TRBV24-1 with TRBJ2-1; 9 nucleotides line up with TRBD1. CDR3 length equals 11 residues. The germline CDR1 and CDR2 sequences are KGHDR and SFDVKD. Trimming at V came to 10 bases and at J to 7 bases, leaving 1 base not matched to a gene. The CDR3, as DNA: TGTGCCACGGGACAGGGTAATGAGCAGTTCTTC. Translating gives CATGQGNEQFF.

This clonotype turned up a few times. CDR3 region: CSVGLAGRTDTQYF. CDR3 in DNA: TGCAGCGTCGGACTAGCGGGGCGCACAGATACGCAGTATTTT. The chain recombines TRBV29-1 with TRBJ2-3, with TRBD2 matching over 12 bases. The CDR3 covers 14 residues. Losses at the gene ends were 6 bases for V and 1 base for J; bases not matched to a gene: 2. CDR1 SQVTM and CDR2 ANQGSEA come from the germline V gene.

This clonotype was detected only a few times. The V gene is TRBV29-1, the J gene TRBJ2-7; tentative D call: TRBD1 (5 bases). The CDR3 length is 12 residues. The V gene's germline CDR1 is SQVTM and CDR2 ANQGSEA. V shed 4 bases and J shed 0 bases, with 7 bases lying between them. The CDR3 nucleotides read TGCAGCGTTGGACAGACCTCCTACGAGCAGTACTTC. Translation: CSVGQTSYEQYF.

This sequence joins TRBV4-1 and TRBJ1-4; a weak D match, TRBD1 (5 bases). Trimming shortened V by 0 bases and J by 14 bases, and 13 bases separated the two germline ends. CDR1 and CDR2 from the germline V gene are MGHRA and YSYEKL. The CDR3 has 13 amino acids. The CDR3 DNA reads TGCGCCAGCAGCCAAGAGGGCCAGGGAGGGCTGTTTTTT. Residues: CASSQEGQGGLFF.

This clonotype was observed a handful of times. The V gene is TRBV6-1, the J gene TRBJ2-7; 9 bases are shared with TRBD1. CDR1 is MNHNS and CDR2 is SASEGT in the germline V gene. CDR3 length equals 13 residues. The trim removed 7 bases at V and 5 bases at J, leaving 6 bases unmatched. The CDR3 spells CASIPRTGDEQYF. The DNA of the CDR3 is TGTGCCAGCATTCCCAGGACAGGGGACGAGCAGTACTTC.

The chain links TRBV12-3 or TRBV12-4 to TRBJ2-1; 13 nucleotides match TRBD2. J was trimmed by 5 bases and V by 6 bases; bases with no gene match: 7. The CDR3 has 16 amino acids. CDR3 sequence reads: CASRRTSGSIHNEQFF. The CDR3, as DNA: TGTGCCAGCAGGCGGACTAGCGGGAGTATCCACAATGAGCAGTTCTTC.

This clonotype has only a few counts. The CDR3: CASSYVQVRLAGDSDTQYF. DNA of the CDR3: TGTGCCAGCAGTTACGTTCAGGTTCGACTAGCGGGAGACTCAGATACGCAGTATTTT. J is TRBJ2-3 and V is TRBV6-2 or TRBV6-3, with TRBD2 matching over 12 bases. Germline V gene lookup returns CDR1 MNHEY and CDR2 SVGEGT. The CDR3 spans 19 residues. With 2 bases clipped from V and 4 bases from J, the junction kept 13 bases outside the gene matches.

This clonotype was observed many times. V gene TRBV7-2 combines with J gene TRBJ2-7, with D tentatively TRBD1 (7 bases). This CDR3 is 13 amino acids long. Germline V gene sequence: CDR1 SGHTA, CDR2 FQGNSA. Trimming took 1 base from V and 13 from J, leaving 17 bases between them. CDR3 nucleotide sequence: TGTGCCAGCAGCTTAGGAGAGGCGGGACAGACTTACTTC. Translation gives CASSLGEAGQTYF.

The chain uses TRBV6-1 and TRBJ2-7; D might be TRBD2 (5 bases). CDR1 and CDR2 from the germline V gene are MNHNS and SASEGT. The CDR3 totals 13 residues. Trimming removed 10 bases at V and 4 bases at J, with 17 bases between. CDR3 region: CATGQATGYEQYF. CDR3 sequence (DNA): TGTGCCACCGGCCAAGCAACGGGGTACGAGCAGTACTTC.

The genes are TRBV20-1 and TRBJ2-3, with D tentatively TRBD2 (5 bases). CDR3 length: 14 residues. Trimming took 0 bases from V and 4 from J, leaving 11 bases between them. CDR1 is DFQATT, CDR2 SNEGSKA, per germline (reference sequence). The CDR3 spells CSARDYAGPDTQYF. DNA of the CDR3: TGCAGTGCTAGAGATTATGCGGGCCCAGATACGCAGTATTTT.

This clonotype turned up a few times. V is TRBV12-3 or TRBV12-4 and J is TRBJ2-5; possible D gene TRBD1, 5 bases. Between the trimmed V and J ends, which lost 3 bases and 5 bases, there was a span of 13 bases. The CDR3 runs to 14 residues. The CDR3 region is CASSFRTPLETQYF. In DNA form, the CDR3 reads TGTGCCAGCAGTTTTCGGACACCTTTGGAGACCCAGTACTTC.

The chain is built from TRBV6-5 and TRBJ2-7, with 8 bases matching TRBD1. CDR3 length equals 16 residues. Germline V gene sequence: CDR1 MNHEY, CDR2 SVGAGI. The V and J ends lost 0 bases and 11 bases, in that order; junction bases with no gene match: 15. The CDR3 DNA sequence: TGTGCCAGCAGTTACTCGATTTCGGGGACAGGCGCGAAAAAGTACTTC. Its translation is CASSYSISGTGAKKYF.

Ten or more counts support this clonotype. The CDR3 bases are TGTGCCAGCAGCTTAGGTCCGGGTTCCTACGAGCAGTACTTC. Translation: CASSLGPGSYEQYF. This chain uses TRBV7-2 with TRBJ2-7; D gene ambiguous. This CDR3 has 14 residues. Trimming pared 1 base from V and 1 base from J, leaving 8 bases between. Germline assignment: CDR1 SGHTA and CDR2 FQGNSA.